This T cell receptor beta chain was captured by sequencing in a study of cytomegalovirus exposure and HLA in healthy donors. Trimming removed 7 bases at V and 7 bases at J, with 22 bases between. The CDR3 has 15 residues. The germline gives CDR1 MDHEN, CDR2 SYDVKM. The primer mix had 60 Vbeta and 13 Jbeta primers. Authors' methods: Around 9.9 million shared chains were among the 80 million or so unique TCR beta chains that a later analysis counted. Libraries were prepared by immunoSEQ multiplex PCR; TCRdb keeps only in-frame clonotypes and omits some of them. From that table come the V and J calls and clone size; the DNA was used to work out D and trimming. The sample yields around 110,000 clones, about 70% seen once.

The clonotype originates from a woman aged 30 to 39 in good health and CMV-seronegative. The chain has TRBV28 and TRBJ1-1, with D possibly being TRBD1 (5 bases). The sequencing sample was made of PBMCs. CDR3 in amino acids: CASNLGGGNRREAFF. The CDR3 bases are TGTGCCAGCAATCTCGGGGGAGGGAATCGGCGTGAAGCTTTCTTT. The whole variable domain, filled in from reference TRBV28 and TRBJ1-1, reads DVKVTQSSRYLVKRTGEKVFLECVQDMDHENMFWYRQDPGLGLRLIYFSYDVKMKEKGDIPEGYSVSREKKERFSLILESASTNQTSMYLCASNLGGGNRREAFFGQGTRLTVV.